The next 27 T cell receptor beta chains were all read from a single sample in a study of blood T cells in healthy people across ages. Alongside a J-beta primer mix, a sample-barcoded 5' primer served in a second PCR lasting about 7 to 11 cycles. TCRdb used MiXCR to reprocess the 5' RACE reads, holding one entry per CDR3 protein. The sample carries hundreds of thousands of distinct CDR3 sequences, approximately 50% recorded once. The specimen sequenced was blood. Receptors originate from a woman aged 60-75 years in good health.

This clonotype came up a few times. The chain recombines TRBV4-1 with TRBJ2-1, with 9 bases that match TRBD2. Germline CDR1 and CDR2: MGHRA and YSYEKL. The CDR3 length is 16 residues. The V segment lost 4 bases and the J segment 3 bases; nucleotides outside the gene matches: 7. The CDR3 reads CASSLTTSGGYNEQFF. The CDR3 DNA reads as TGCGCCAGCAGCCTGACGACTAGCGGAGGCTACAATGAGCAGTTCTTC.

This clonotype was found a few times. The genes are TRBV7-9 and TRBJ2-1, with 9 bases fitting TRBD1. CDR1 and CDR2 (germline): SEHNR, FQNEAQ (reference sequence). Trimming removed 5 bases from V and 5 bases from J; junction bases left unmatched: 4. The CDR3 totals 14 residues. Written as DNA, the CDR3 is TGTGCCAGCAGCCCGGGACAGGGAAACAATGAGCAGTTCTTC. Translating gives CASSPGQGNNEQFF.

As to this clonotype: One junction end disagrees with the germline gene, perhaps due to a read error. The J gene is TRBJ2-5, the V gene TRBV12-3 or TRBV12-4, with 9 bases fitting TRBD1. CDR3 length: 13 amino acids. CDR3 nucleotides: TGTGCCGGCAGCCCGGAACAGGGGGCTGAGCAGTACTTC. Translation gives CAGSPEQGAEQYF.

There are a few counts of this clonotype. The chain couples TRBV6-1 to TRBJ2-1; 7 positions match TRBD2. Germline assignment: CDR1 MNHNS and CDR2 SASEGT. The trim removed 3 bases at V and 4 bases at J, leaving 12 bases unmatched. The CDR3 is 17 amino acids. This CDR3 is CASSDRFSGKVYNEQFF. The CDR3 coding sequence is TGTGCCAGCAGTGATCGGTTCAGCGGGAAGGTTTACAATGAGCAGTTCTTC.

The genes are TRBV29-1 and TRBJ2-3; TRBD2 aligns across 10 bases. CDR1 and CDR2 (germline): SQVTM, ANQGSEA. The trim removed 6 bases at V and 2 bases at J, leaving 2 bases unmatched. The CDR3 loop spans 13 amino acids. The CDR3, as DNA: TGCAGCGTCGGACTAGCGGTCACAGATACGCAGTATTTT. This gives the protein CSVGLAVTDTQYF.

Remarks on this clonotype: The junction differs from germline at one of its ends, possibly a read error. The chain carries TRBV18 and TRBJ2-7; D remains unclear. The CDR3 runs to 13 residues. Germline V gene sequence: CDR1 KGHSH, CDR2 LQKENI. CDR3 residues: CASSQDGSCEQYF. The CDR3 DNA follows: TGTGCCAGCTCACAAGACGGCTCCTGCGAGCAGTACTTC.

V is TRBV6-2 or TRBV6-3 and J is TRBJ2-7; D possibly corresponds to TRBD1 (5 bases). The germline gives CDR1 MNHEY, CDR2 SVGEGT. This CDR3 is built from 12 residues. As DNA, the CDR3 is TGTGGCAAAGGGGCCAGCTCCTACGAGCAGTACTTC. It specifies CGKGASSYEQYF.

Only a few counts were recorded for this clonotype. An end of the junction differs from the germline gene, which may be a read error. The chain carries TRBV7-2 and TRBJ2-7; TRBD1 is a possible D gene (6 bases). The V gene's germline CDR1 is SGHTA and CDR2 FQGNSA. The CDR3 has 14 residues. The CDR3 DNA reads as TGTGCCAGCAGCCCCGGACAGACCTCCGACGAGCAGTACTTC. Its protein is CASSPGQTSDEQYF.

The V gene is TRBV25-1, the J gene TRBJ1-1; D might be TRBD1 (6 bases). The CDR3 has 13 residues. Germline V gives CDR1 MGHDK, CDR2 SYGVNS. Deletions cut 7 bases from V and 1 base from J, with 10 bases between. The CDR3 sequence: CASKRTENTEAFF. Here the CDR3 DNA reads TGTGCCAGCAAACGGACAGAGAACACTGAAGCTTTCTTT.

The rearrangement links TRBV20-1 to TRBJ2-7; D is perhaps TRBD1 (6 bases). Trimming took 6 bases from V and 1 from J, leaving 13 bases between them. CDR1 and CDR2 (germline): DFQATT, SNEGSKA (reference sequence). This CDR3 spans 13 amino acids. The CDR3 spells CSANRDISYEQYF. The CDR3 bases are TGCAGTGCCAATCGGGACATTTCCTACGAGCAGTACTTC.

The gene calls are TRBV30 and TRBJ1-2; a weak D match, TRBD1 (5 bases). Trimming cost V 3 bases and J 7 bases, with 9 bases left between them. Germline V gene lookup returns CDR1 GTSNPN and CDR2 SVGIG (reference sequence). The CDR3 spans 11 residues. The CDR3 region has the DNA TGTGCCTGGAGGAGGGGCGGTGGCTACACCTTC. This sequence encodes CAWRRGGGYTF.

The rearrangement joins TRBV7-2 to TRBJ2-5; D may match TRBD1 or TRBD2 (5 bases each). CDR3 length equals 14 residues. Trimming stripped 5 bases from V and 5 bases from J, with 15 bases between. CDR1 is SGHTA and CDR2 is FQGNSA in the germline V gene. CDR3 DNA sequence: TGTGCCAGCAGCGTGCAGGGTGGGAGTGAGACCCAGTACTTC. It codes for CASSVQGGSETQYF.

The chain couples TRBV20-1 to TRBJ2-1; TRBD2 matches at 13 bases. Germline trimming cut 5 bases from V and 2 bases from J; bases unmatched to any gene: 6. The CDR3 is made up of 16 amino acids. The germline CDR1 and CDR2 sequences are DFQATT and SNEGSKA (reference sequence). CDR3 nucleotides: TGCAGTGCTTCGACTAGCGGGAGGCCCACCTACAATGAGCAGTTCTTC. This codes for CSASTSGRPTYNEQFF.

In the case of this clonotype: A much larger clone lies one base from this, so it may be a read error. The genes are TRBV7-3 and TRBJ2-1; 11 bases are a match to TRBD2. The J call could be wrong; TRBJ2-7 is a better fit for the DNA end. Germline V CDR1 and CDR2: SGHTA, FQGTGA. The CDR3 loop spans 15 amino acids. This CDR3 reads CASSFSGRGMNEQYF. The CDR3 nucleotides read TGTGCCAGCAGCTTTAGCGGGAGGGGAATGAATGAGCAGTACTTC.

This clonotype was picked up a small number of times. V and J are TRBV20-1 and TRBJ2-5; a possible D gene is TRBD2 (6 bases). CDR1 and CDR2 from the germline V gene are DFQATT and SNEGSKA (reference sequence). The CDR3 has 14 residues. Trimming removed 1 base at V and 5 bases at J, with 14 bases between. CDR3 protein: CSARGGPEGETQYF. CDR3 coding DNA: TGCAGTGCTAGAGGCGGTCCGGAGGGCGAGACCCAGTACTTC.

There are a few counts of this clonotype. The chain joins TRBV10-3 to TRBJ2-7; 9 bases align to TRBD2. Unmatched junction bases numbered 6, after V lost 5 bases and J lost 1 base. Germline CDR1 and CDR2: ENHRY and SYGVKD. The CDR3 has 15 residues. As DNA, the CDR3 is TGTGCCATCAGTTCTGCTAGCGGGACGTCCTACGAGCAGTACTTC. Encoded protein: CAISSASGTSYEQYF.

The chain couples TRBV28 to TRBJ2-1; D is possibly TRBD1 (6 bases). The end of the DNA is better explained by TRBJ2-7, so the J call may be wrong. The V gene's germline CDR1 is MDHEN and CDR2 SYDVKM. CDR3 size: 16 residues. The CDR3 DNA is TGTGCCAGTCCCCCTGCTGGACAGCCCTCCTACAATGAGCAGTACTTC. Protein sequence: CASPPAGQPSYNEQYF.

On this clonotype itself: Being one base from a much bigger clone, this may be a read error. The chain combines TRBV7-6 with TRBJ2-7; D call uncertain. The germline CDR1 and CDR2 sequences are SGHVS and FNYEAQ. The CDR3 covers 12 residues. The CDR3 protein is CTSSSSGYEQYF. CDR3 in DNA: TGTACCAGCAGCTCCTCCGGGTACGAGCAGTACTTC.

In its sample, this clonotype was seen a few times. The chain employs TRBV7-9 and TRBJ2-7; D is possibly TRBD2 (6 bases). The CDR3 spans 16 residues. Germline V lookup: CDR1 SEHNR, CDR2 FQNEAQ (reference sequence). The ends were cut back, 2 bases at V and 3 bases at J, with 17 bases in the middle. In DNA form, the CDR3 reads TGTGCCAGCAGCTTATTGGGGGGAGTTAGGGACTACGAGCAGTACTTC. Translated, it gives CASSLLGGVRDYEQYF.

Note on this clonotype: At one end, the junction sequence differs from germline, possibly due to a read error. V usage is TRBV18 and J usage is TRBJ2-7, with 8 positions matching TRBD2. In germline, CDR1 is KGHSH, CDR2 LQKENI. This CDR3 comprises 14 residues. This CDR3 reads CATSLLAVSYEQYF. CDR3 DNA sequence: TGTGCCACCTCACTACTAGCGGTCTCCTACGAGCAGTACTTC.

As concerns this clonotype: One junction end does not reproduce the germline sequence, and a read error may be involved. This chain uses TRBV5-1 with TRBJ2-7, with TRBD1 as a possible D gene (6 bases). The germline V gene has CDR1 SGHRS and CDR2 YFSETQ. The CDR3 covers 17 residues. CDR3 in amino acids: CVSSLPADRTLSYEQYF. The CDR3 coding sequence is TGCGTCAGCAGCTTGCCGGCTGACAGGACCCTCTCCTACGAGCAGTACTTC. The variable domain in full, with the rest retrieved from reference TRBV5-1 and TRBJ2-7, is KAGVTQTPRYLIKTRGQQVTLSCSPISGHRSVSWYQQTPGQGLQFLFEYFSETQRNKGNFPGRFSGRQFSNSRSEMNVSTLELGDSALYLCVSSLPADRTLSYEQYFGPGTRLTVT.

The chain recombines TRBV5-1 with TRBJ2-6, with TRBD1 identical over 7 bases. Germline trimming cut 4 bases from V and 5 bases from J; bases unmatched to any gene: 9. Germline loops: CDR1 SGHRS, CDR2 YFSETQ. CDR3 length: 16 amino acids. CDR3 sequence (DNA): TGCGCCAGCAGCCGGGACAGCTCCCGCTGGGCCAACGTCCTGACTTTC. It translates to CASSRDSSRWANVLTF.

The V and J genes are TRBV7-2 and TRBJ2-1, with TRBD2 identical over 9 bases. Trimming cost V 3 bases and J 6 bases; bases outside gene matches: 6. Germline assignment: CDR1 SGHTA and CDR2 FQGNSA. This CDR3 is built from 15 residues. CDR3 coding DNA: TGTGCCAGCAGCTTTATGGAACTAGCGGGCAATGAGCAGTTCTTC. Encoded protein: CASSFMELAGNEQFF.

In its sample, this clonotype was seen many times. This chain joins TRBV10-3 and TRBJ2-2, with D possibly matching TRBD2 (6 bases). Germline V gene lookup returns CDR1 ENHRY and CDR2 SYGVKD. V was trimmed by 6 bases and J by 4 bases, leaving 18 bases between them. There are 16 residues in the CDR3. The CDR3 sequence: CAIRVARRGGTGELFF. The DNA for the CDR3 is TGTGCCATCAGGGTGGCCAGGAGGGGTGGCACCGGGGAGCTGTTTTTT.

The chain couples TRBV14 to TRBJ2-7, with a weak D call TRBD2 (6 bases). This CDR3 contains 14 residues. The germline V gene has CDR1 SGHDN and CDR2 FVKESK. V dropped 4 bases and J dropped 12 bases, with 22 bases sitting between them. CDR3 bases: TGTGCCAGCAGCCTGGCCGGGACTCCGAACCTGCGGTACTTC. Translation gives CASSLAGTPNLRYF.

J is TRBJ1-2 and V is TRBV20-1; D is possibly TRBD1 (5 bases). V lost 4 bases to trimming and J lost 2 bases, with 11 bases between them. The germline CDR1 and CDR2 sequences are DFQATT and SNEGSKA (reference sequence). The CDR3 has 13 amino acids. Written as DNA, the CDR3 is TGCAGTGCTACCGGGACCCCCAACTATGGCTACACCTTC. This codes for CSATGTPNYGYTF.

V is TRBV28 and J is TRBJ2-7; 9 nucleotides line up with TRBD2. Trimming cost V 7 bases and J 5 bases; bases outside gene matches: 12. The CDR3 has 15 residues. Germline CDR1 MDHEN, CDR2 SYDVKM. The CDR3 here is CASTRVAGAGNEQYF. CDR3 DNA: TGTGCCAGCACCCGGGTAGCGGGAGCGGGGAACGAGCAGTACTTC.